Listed here are 14 T cell receptor beta chains from one sample, sequenced in a study of T-cell reconstitution after alpha-beta-depleted transplantation in children. During its preparation, the TCRbeta library received unique molecular identifiers. TCRdb reprocessed the PCR reads via MiXCR and lists one record per CDR3 protein. The sample holds hundreds of thousands of distinct CDR3 sequences, under 12% seen once. Here the sequenced sample was PBMCs, taken before TCRalphabeta/CD19-depleted stem cell transplant. Every receptor here comes from a child under 10 years old with inherited bone marrow failure, due to receive a stem cell transplant.

In its sample, this clonotype was seen many times. The rearrangement uses TRBV7-9 and TRBJ2-7; 9 positions match TRBD1. Germline V lookup: CDR1 SEHNR, CDR2 FQNEAQ (reference sequence). This CDR3 has 17 amino acids. Trimming removed 4 bases from V and 2 bases from J; junction bases left unmatched: 12. The CDR3 sequence is CASSSNLGGTGTYEQYF. For the CDR3, the DNA is TGTGCCAGCAGCTCCAATCTAGGGGGGACAGGGACCTACGAGCAGTACTTC.

This clonotype occurred many times. The chain recombines TRBV3-1 with TRBJ2-7; D gene unclear. Between the trimmed V and J ends, which lost 5 bases and 3 bases, there was a span of 17 bases. The CDR3 is 15 amino acids. Germline V gives CDR1 LGHDT, CDR2 YNNKEL (reference sequence). CDR3 amino acids: CASSSETGSFYEQYF. The CDR3 nucleotides are TGTGCCAGCAGCTCAGAGACGGGCAGCTTCTACGAGCAGTACTTC.

This clonotype was observed at least ten times. The chain has TRBV7-8 and TRBJ2-2; 7 bases are a match to TRBD2. The CDR3 sequence is 18 residues long. Germline lookup yields CDR1 SGHVS and CDR2 FQNEAQ. V dropped 5 bases and J dropped 4; count of bases not matched to a gene: 16. CDR3 amino acids: CASSLDPRLAESTGELFF. The CDR3 bases are TGTGCCAGCAGCCTAGACCCCCGCCTAGCGGAAAGCACCGGGGAGCTGTTTTTT.

This clonotype was counted many times. The chain carries TRBV5-1 and TRBJ2-3; D may be TRBD2 (7 bases). This CDR3 spans 15 amino acids. Germline values: CDR1 SGHRS, CDR2 YFSETQ. Trimming cost V 0 bases and J 4 bases, with 12 bases left between them. CDR3 DNA: TGCGCCAGCAGCTTGGCCCGGGGGGCCGCAGATACGCAGTATTTT. Its protein product is CASSLARGAADTQYF.

This clonotype was seen ten or more times. V is TRBV10-3 and J is TRBJ2-1; 13 bases agree with TRBD2. CDR1 ENHRY and CDR2 SYGVKD come from the germline V gene. The CDR3 sequence is 15 residues long. The junction had 2 bases not matched to a gene; V was cut back by 2 bases and J by 7 bases. The CDR3, as DNA: TGTGCCATCAGTGAGGGGACTAGCGGGATGAATGAGCAGTTCTTC. Amino acid sequence: CAISEGTSGMNEQFF.

The sample holds many counts of this clonotype. J is TRBJ1-1 and V is TRBV5-1, with 9 bases fitting TRBD1. CDR3 length equals 15 residues. The V gene end was trimmed by 1 base and the J gene end by 8 bases; junction bases not matched to a gene: 9. Germline V gene lookup returns CDR1 SGHRS and CDR2 YFSETQ. CDR3 bases: TGCGCCAGCAGCTTGCGAACCGGGACAGGGACCGAAGCTTTCTTT. This translates into CASSLRTGTGTEAFF.

This clonotype was seen ten or more times. The V and J genes are TRBV7-7 and TRBJ2-7; D possibly corresponds to TRBD2 (5 bases). Per germline, CDR1 SSHAT and CDR2 FNYEAQ (reference sequence). V dropped 2 bases and J dropped 3 bases, with 14 bases sitting between them. The CDR3 contains 15 residues. The chain's CDR3 is CASSLFEGEGYEQYF. CDR3 in DNA: TGTGCCAGCAGCTTATTTGAGGGAGAAGGCTACGAGCAGTACTTC.

This clonotype was counted ten times or more. The J gene is TRBJ2-1, the V gene TRBV4-3; D is uncertain. The CDR3 consists of 16 residues. V dropped 4 bases and J dropped 1 base, with 14 bases sitting between them. The V gene's germline CDR1 is LGHNA and CDR2 YSLEER. The CDR3 here is CASSLLVGSSYNEQFF. CDR3 coding DNA: TGCGCCAGCAGCCTCCTCGTCGGGTCTTCCTACAATGAGCAGTTCTTC.

This clonotype was picked up a small number of times. The chain links TRBV19 to TRBJ2-1; D uncertain. From germline, CDR1 is LNHDA and CDR2 SQIVND (reference sequence). Trimming removed 0 bases from V and 4 bases from J, with 7 bases in between. The CDR3 consists of 14 residues. DNA for the CDR3: TGTGCCAGTAGTATAGAAGCGACGTACAATGAGCAGTTCTTC. Its protein product is CASSIEATYNEQFF.

CDR3 sequence reads: CASSPIRGRGDEQYF. The CDR3 nucleotides read TGTGCCAGCAGTCCGATTCGCGGGAGAGGAGACGAGCAGTACTTC. V gene TRBV12-3 or TRBV12-4 combines with J gene TRBJ2-7; 7 bases match TRBD2. The CDR3 is 15 amino acids. V lost 5 bases to trimming and J lost 5 bases; unmatched junction nucleotides: 12.

Many counts were recorded for this clonotype. V gene TRBV29-1 combines with J gene TRBJ1-5, with D possibly matching TRBD1 (5 bases). The V gene's germline CDR1 is SQVTM and CDR2 ANQGSEA. The CDR3 totals 13 residues. V was clipped by 4 bases and J by 4 bases, with 11 bases between them. The CDR3 DNA reads as TGCAGCGTTGCCGGGACTGAAAATCAGCCCCAGCATTTT. This gives the protein CSVAGTENQPQHF.

This clonotype was detected many times. The chain couples TRBV15 to TRBJ2-2, with TRBD1 as a possible D gene (6 bases). Germline V gene sequence: CDR1 LNHNV, CDR2 YYDKDF (reference sequence). The V gene lost 3 bases and the J gene lost 4 bases, with 12 bases spanning the gap. The length of the CDR3 is 15 residues. The CDR3 DNA sequence: TGTGCCACCAGCAGCAACAGGGTCGGCACCGGGGAGCTGTTTTTT. Its translation is CATSSNRVGTGELFF.

Only a few counts were recorded for this clonotype. This chain joins TRBV20-1 and TRBJ2-7; tentative D call: TRBD2 (5 bases). Trimming removed 4 bases at V and 3 bases at J, with 7 bases between. The V gene's germline CDR1 is DFQATT and CDR2 SNEGSKA (reference sequence). The CDR3 has 11 amino acids. DNA for the CDR3: TGCAGTGCTACCCGGGACTACGAGCAGTACTTC. This translates into CSATRDYEQYF.

This clonotype was picked up a small number of times. The CDR3 protein is CASSPLARDSEAFF. The CDR3 DNA is TGTGCCAGCTCACCATTAGCCAGGGACAGTGAAGCTTTCTTT. This rearrangement joins TRBV18 to TRBJ1-1; TRBD1 aligns across 7 bases. Looked up from germline, CDR1 is KGHSH and CDR2 is LQKENI. Germline trimming cut 2 bases from V and 7 bases from J; bases unmatched to any gene: 7. The CDR3 extends over 14 amino acids.